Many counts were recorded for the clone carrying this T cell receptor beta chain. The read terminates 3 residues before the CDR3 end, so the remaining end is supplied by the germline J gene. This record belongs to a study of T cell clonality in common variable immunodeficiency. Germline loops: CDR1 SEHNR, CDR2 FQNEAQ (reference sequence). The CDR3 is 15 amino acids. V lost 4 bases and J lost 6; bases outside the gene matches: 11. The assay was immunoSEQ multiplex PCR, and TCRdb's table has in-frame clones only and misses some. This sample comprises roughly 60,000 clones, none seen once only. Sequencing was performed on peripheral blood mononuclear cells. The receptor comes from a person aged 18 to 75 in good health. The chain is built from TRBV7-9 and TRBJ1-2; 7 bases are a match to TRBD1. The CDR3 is CASSSYRGPRDGYTF. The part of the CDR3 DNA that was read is TGTGCCAGCAGCTCGTACAGGGGTCCCCGGGATGGC.